The 19 T cell receptor beta chains below come from one sample, sequenced in a study of OX40 agonist ivuxolimab in advanced cancers. Profiling relied on immunoSEQ multiplex PCR, and the TCRdb table lists in-frame clones only, not all of them. The sample includes about 20,000 clones, around four fifths of them seen just once. Sequenced material: CD4+ or CD8+ T cells sorted from blood, taken in a trial of the OX40 agonist ivuxolimab. The receptors shown here come from an adult with an advanced solid tumor such as melanoma, head and neck, liver or kidney cancer.

The chain has TRBV18 and TRBJ1-3; TRBD1 might be the D (5 bases). The CDR3 runs to 14 residues. Germline assignment: CDR1 KGHSH and CDR2 LQKENI. V lost 1 base to trimming and J lost 4 bases, with 8 bases between them. CDR3 protein: CASSPQGPGNTIYF. The DNA of the CDR3 is TGTGCCAGCTCACCACAGGGGCCAGGAAACACCATATATTTT.

The genes are TRBV30 and TRBJ2-3, with unresolved D. V lost 0 bases to trimming and J lost 4 bases, with 8 bases between them. In germline, CDR1 is GTSNPN, CDR2 SVGIG (reference sequence). The CDR3 spans 13 residues. DNA for the CDR3: TGTGCCTGGAGTGTATCGGGCGCAGATACGCAGTATTTT. Amino acids: CAWSVSGADTQYF.

The chain employs TRBV30 and TRBJ2-1; a weak D match, TRBD2 (7 bases). Germline CDR1 reads GTSNPN; CDR2 reads SVGIG (reference sequence). Trimming shortened V by 5 bases and J by 6 bases, and 14 bases separated the two germline ends. The CDR3 runs to 13 residues. The CDR3 DNA reads TGTGCCTGGTGGGAGGGGGTGGGCAATGAGCAGTTCTTC. Protein product: CAWWEGVGNEQFF.

The CDR3 coding sequence is TGTGCCAGCAGTGTAACAAACGGTAGCCTTTTTAACTATGGCTACACCTTC. This sequence encodes CASSVTNGSLFNYGYTF. The J gene is TRBJ1-2, the V gene TRBV27; no definite D call. This CDR3 contains 17 residues. With 5 bases removed from V and 1 base from J, the gap between germline ends came to 20 bases. CDR1 MNHEY and CDR2 SMNVEV come from the germline V gene (reference sequence).

As regards this clone: This sample also contains other DNA sequences that code for the same CDR3. The V and J genes are TRBV6-1 and TRBJ2-3; weak D call: TRBD2 (6 bases). This CDR3 contains 17 residues. Trimming removed 0 bases at V and 0 bases at J, with 13 bases between. The V gene's germline CDR1 is MNHNS and CDR2 SASEGT. This CDR3 reads CASSEALAGRSTDTQYF. DNA of the CDR3: TGTGCCAGCAGTGAAGCCCTTGCGGGACGGAGCACAGATACGCAGTATTTT.

This clone was seen just once. The chain joins TRBV14 to TRBJ1-1; D is undetermined. CDR1 SGHDN and CDR2 FVKESK come from the germline V gene. The CDR3 contains 14 residues. Trimming pared 1 base from V and 1 base from J, leaving 7 bases between. The CDR3 spells CASSQVLGNTEAFF. The CDR3 DNA reads as TGTGCCAGCAGCCAAGTACTGGGGAACACTGAAGCTTTCTTT. The full variable domain, with the rest looked up from reference TRBV14 and TRBJ1-1, is EAGVTQFPSHSVIEKGQTVTLRCDPISGHDNLYWYRRVMGKEIKFLLHFVKESKQDESGMPNNRFLAERTGGTYSTLKVQPAELEDSGVYFCASSQVLGNTEAFFGQGTRLTVV.

V and J are TRBV29-1 and TRBJ2-7; 8 positions agree with TRBD2. The CDR3 sequence is 13 residues long. With 6 bases clipped from V and 0 bases from J, the junction kept 4 bases outside the gene matches. Germline V gene lookup returns CDR1 SQVTM and CDR2 ANQGSEA. The CDR3 sequence: CSVCTSGSYEQYF. The DNA of the CDR3 is TGCAGCGTATGTACTAGCGGCTCCTACGAGCAGTACTTC.

The chain uses TRBV7-9 and TRBJ2-2, with 10 bases fitting TRBD1. Trimming removed 11 bases from V and 6 bases from J; junction bases left unmatched: 12. The V gene's germline CDR1 is SEHNR and CDR2 FQNEAQ (reference sequence). CDR3 length: 15 residues. In nucleotides, the CDR3 is TGTGCCGGAACCCAGGGACAGGGGCCGGCCGGGGAGCTGTTTTTT. This encodes CAGTQGQGPAGELFF.

The CDR3 region has the DNA TGTGCCAGCAGCGTAGCGGGGACAGATACGCAGTATTTT. It translates to CASSVAGTDTQYF. This chain connects TRBV9 to TRBJ2-3, with a possible D match to TRBD2 (5 bases). This CDR3 contains 13 residues. The germline V and J ends were trimmed by 0 bases and 3 bases, with 5 bases remaining between them. The germline V gene has CDR1 SGDLS and CDR2 YYNGEE.

The chain recombines TRBV7-9 with TRBJ2-3; D might be TRBD1 (6 bases). Per the germline V gene, CDR1 is SEHNR and CDR2 is FQNEAQ (reference sequence). The CDR3 contains 15 residues. V was pared by 1 base and J by 4 bases, with 12 bases between. CDR3 in amino acids: CASSLGPRGADTQYF. CDR3 DNA: TGTGCCAGCAGCTTAGGGCCCAGGGGCGCAGATACGCAGTATTTT.

The CDR3, as DNA: TGTGCCAGCAACACGGGGGCAGGGTCTAGTGAGCAGTTCTTC. The encoded protein is CASNTGAGSSEQFF. The V and J genes are TRBV6-1 and TRBJ2-1; perhaps D is TRBD1 or TRBD2 (6 bases each). V dropped 7 bases and J dropped 9 bases, with 19 bases sitting between them. Germline V gene lookup returns CDR1 MNHNS and CDR2 SASEGT. The CDR3 consists of 14 residues.

The chain has TRBV4-3 and TRBJ1-2; D is uncertain. CDR1 and CDR2 from the germline V gene are LGHNA and YSLEER. Trimming took 0 bases from V and 2 from J, leaving 7 bases between them. This CDR3 is 14 amino acids long. CDR3 nucleotide sequence: TGCGCCAGCAGCCAAGAAAGGGTAAACTATGGCTACACCTTC. This translates into CASSQERVNYGYTF.

This clone was seen a handful of times. The V call is TRBV9, the J call TRBJ1-1; no reliable D call. The germline V and J ends were trimmed by 2 bases and 5 bases, with 13 bases remaining between them. The CDR3 extends over 14 amino acids. The V gene's germline CDR1 is SGDLS and CDR2 YYNGEE. CDR3 bases: TGTGCCAGCAGCGTCAGCGCCCTAGATACTGAAGCTTTCTTT. Its protein is CASSVSALDTEAFF.

This chain links TRBV27 with TRBJ2-1, with TRBD2 matching 15 bases. The CDR3 covers 16 residues. Trimming at V came to 8 bases and at J to 7 bases, leaving 9 bases not matched to a gene. Germline CDR1 is MNHEY and CDR2 is SMNVEV (reference sequence). CDR3 protein: CASGVIGLAGGNEQFF. For the CDR3, the DNA is TGTGCCAGCGGGGTTATTGGACTAGCGGGAGGGAATGAGCAGTTCTTC.

There are a few counts of this clone. The chain couples TRBV27 to TRBJ2-7, with TRBD1 as a possible D gene (5 bases). CDR1 is MNHEY, CDR2 SMNVEV, per germline (reference sequence). Trimming took off 4 bases at V and 5 bases at J, with 18 bases between the two ends. CDR3 length equals 15 residues. This chain's CDR3 is CASSSPGKIKDEQYF. The CDR3 nucleotides are TGTGCCAGCAGTTCCCCAGGGAAAATTAAGGACGAGCAGTACTTC.

The J gene is TRBJ2-1, the V gene TRBV2, with a possible D match to TRBD1 (7 bases). Germline V CDR1 and CDR2: SNHLY, FYNNEI. The CDR3 has 14 residues. Between the trimmed V and J ends, which lost 7 bases and 5 bases, there was a span of 15 bases. The CDR3 DNA follows: TGTGCCAGCATTTCAGGGGGGAACAACAATGAGCAGTTCTTC. Translated, it gives CASISGGNNNEQFF.

The CDR3 DNA is TGTGCCATCAGCTCGGGCAGGGTAGACACTGAAGCTTTCTTT. Translating it yields CAISSGRVDTEAFF. The rearrangement joins TRBV10-3 to TRBJ1-1, with a weak D call TRBD1 (5 bases). The V and J ends lost 6 bases and 3 bases respectively, with 14 bases between them. The CDR3 runs 14 residues. The germline V gene has CDR1 ENHRY and CDR2 SYGVKD.

This chain links TRBV27 with TRBJ1-4; D remains ambiguous. The germline V and J ends were trimmed by 7 bases and 3 bases, with 12 bases remaining between them. CDR1 MNHEY and CDR2 SMNVEV come from the germline V gene (reference sequence). This CDR3 has 14 amino acids. CDR3 region: CASKELEANEKLFF. CDR3 coding DNA: TGTGCCAGCAAAGAGTTGGAAGCTAATGAAAAACTGTTTTTT.

CDR3 bases: TGTGCCAGCAGCTTAGCGGGTCCCCGGGATGAAAAACTGTTTTTT. Its translation: CASSLAGPRDEKLFF. The V gene is TRBV7-9, the J gene TRBJ1-4; D gene unclear. Trimming took 0 bases from V and 6 from J, leaving 11 bases between them. This CDR3 has 15 amino acids. CDR1 and CDR2 from the germline V gene are SEHNR and FQNEAQ (reference sequence). The entire variable domain, with the rest obtained from reference TRBV7-9 and TRBJ1-4, is as follows: DTGVSQNPRHKITKRGQNVTFRCDPISEHNRLYWYRQTLGQGPEFLTYFQNEAQLEKSRLLSDRFSAERPKGSFSTLEIQRTEQGDSAMYLCASSLAGPRDEKLFFGSGTQLSVL.